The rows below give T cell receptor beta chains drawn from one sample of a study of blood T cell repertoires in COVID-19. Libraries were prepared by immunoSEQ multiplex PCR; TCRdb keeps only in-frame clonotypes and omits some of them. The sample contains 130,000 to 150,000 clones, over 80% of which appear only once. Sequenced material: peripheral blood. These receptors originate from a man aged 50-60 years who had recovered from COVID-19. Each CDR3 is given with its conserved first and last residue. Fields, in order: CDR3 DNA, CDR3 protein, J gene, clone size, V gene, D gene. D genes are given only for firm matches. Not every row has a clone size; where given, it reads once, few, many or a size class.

TGTGCCAGCAGCGTGGGACAGGGGTGGACTGGCTACACCTTC CASSVGQGWTGYTF TRBJ1-2 NA TRBV11-2 TRBD1
TGTGCCTGGAGTGTATCAAGCACAGATACGCAGTATTTT CAWSVSSTDTQYF TRBJ2-3 NA TRBV30 NA
TGTGCCAGCAGCCGGACAGGTAGCAATCAGCCCCAGCATTTT CASSRTGSNQPQHF TRBJ1-5 NA TRBV2 TRBD1
TGTGCCAGCACCTCAGGCGGGGACACAGATACGCAGTATTTT CASTSGGDTDTQYF TRBJ2-3 NA TRBV5-4 NA
TGCAGCGTTACAGAGTCCTACGAGCAGTACTTC CSVTESYEQYF TRBJ2-7 NA TRBV29-1 NA
TGTGCCAGCAGCTTGGGGACTCGAATTGAAGCTTTCTTT CASSLGTRIEAFF TRBJ1-1 NA TRBV5-4 NA
TGTGCCAGCAGCCAGCAGCGGGGGCCCCAAGAGACCCAGTACTTC CASSQQRGPQETQYF TRBJ2-5 NA TRBV3-1/TRBV3-2 TRBD2
TGCGCCAGCCGTCCAGGGGGCGCGAACTATGGCTACACCTTC CASRPGGANYGYTF TRBJ1-2 NA TRBV4-1 TRBD1
TGTGCCAGCAGTGAATTACTTCCCGGACAGGGAAATTCACCCCTCCACTTT CASSELLPGQGNSPLHF TRBJ1-6 NA TRBV6-1 TRBD1
TGTGCCAGCAACAGGGGGAGGAAAAACTATGGCTACACCTTC CASNRGRKNYGYTF TRBJ1-2 medium-sized TRBV3-1/TRBV3-2 TRBD1
TGTGCCAGCAGTTTACGGGGACTAGCGGGGGGAGCCTACGAGCAGTACTTC CASSLRGLAGGAYEQYF TRBJ2-7 NA TRBV27 TRBD2
TGCGCCAGCAGCTTGGGGCGGGGACAGAATACTGCGGGATCACCCCTCCACTTT CASSLGRGQNTAGSPLHF TRBJ1-6 NA TRBV5-1 TRBD1
TGTGCCAGCAGCTCGGAATGGCAGGGGGTAGATGGAAACACCATATATTTT CASSSEWQGVDGNTIYF TRBJ1-3 NA TRBV7-9 TRBD1
TGCAGCGTTGAAGAACCGGTGGGCGCAGATACGCAGTATTTT CSVEEPVGADTQYF TRBJ2-3 NA TRBV29-1 NA
TGTGCCAGCTCCCCAAGGACAGGGGAGGTTGAGCCCCAGCATTTT CASSPRTGEVEPQHF TRBJ1-5 NA TRBV18 TRBD1
TGTGCCAGCAGCTTAGCTGGGGCCACGGGCAATCAGCCCCAGCATTTT CASSLAGATGNQPQHF TRBJ1-5 NA TRBV7-2 NA
TGTGCCAGCAGTACCCTCGGAGATGAAAAACTGTTTTTT CASSTLGDEKLFF TRBJ1-4 NA TRBV7-9 NA
TGTGCCATCAGTCCAAGAGGGTCTAATGAAAAACTGTTTTTT CAISPRGSNEKLFF TRBJ1-4 NA TRBV10-3 NA